A single sample gave rise to the 22 T cell receptor beta chains below, sequenced in a study of tissue T cells after allogeneic stem cell transplantation. Clones were read by immunoSEQ multiplex PCR, and TCRdb kept only the in-frame ones, dropping some. The sample has approximately 6,100 clones, roughly two fifths seen once. Time point denoted: mouse harvest day 7 after allogeneic transplant. Tail vein injection delivered 10^7 T-cell-depleted bone marrow cells and 10^6 splenic CD5+ T cells. Sequenced input: skin. Source of these receptors: a female BALB/c mouse given C57BL/6 T cells with graft-versus-host disease after an allogeneic hematopoietic cell transplant.

As concerns this clone: Gene names are the mouse ones. Sequencing ends 1 residue short of the CDR3 end; the germline J gene provides the rest. The chain employs TRBV16 and TRBJ2-4; 9 bases line up with TRBD2. Unmatched junction bases numbered 3, after V lost 5 bases and J lost 0 bases. The CDR3 is made up of 15 amino acids. Germline assignment: CDR1 SGHSA and CDR2 FRNQAP. This CDR3 is CASSPDWGSQNTLYF. The sequenced part of the CDR3 DNA is TGTGCAAGCAGCCCCGACTGGGGGAGTCAAAACACCTTGTAC.

In this sample, this clone turned up once. The gene names given are mouse names. The sequenced fragment ends 1 residue before the CDR3 boundary, so the rest is inferred from the germline J gene. The chain has TRBV26 and TRBJ1-1, with unresolved D. V was cut by 4 bases and J by 1 base, with 4 bases left in between. The germline V gene encodes CDR1 KGHPV and CDR2 FQNQEV (reference sequence). CDR3 length: 12 amino acids. The DNA read from the CDR3 is TGTGCCAGCAGTCACAGAAACACAGAAGTCTTC. Its translation is CASSHRNTEVF. The CDR3 reads in full as CASSHRNTEVFF.

To note about this clone: The germline and genes are mouse ones. The sequenced fragment ends 1 residue before the CDR3 boundary, so the rest is inferred from the germline J gene. This sequence joins TRBV26 and TRBJ2-4, with D maybe TRBD2 (7 bases). V dropped 0 bases and J dropped 7 bases, with 11 bases sitting between them. Per the germline V gene, CDR1 is KGHPV and CDR2 is FQNQEV (reference sequence). This CDR3 is built from 14 residues. The CDR3 spells CASSLSGGRDTLYF. The DNA read from the CDR3 is TGTGCCAGCAGTCTGTCGGGGGGCAGGGACACCTTGTAC.

As for this clone: Mouse gene names and germline throughout. With the read ending 1 residue before the CDR3 end, the germline J gene is used to fill in that end. The rearrangement joins TRBV5 to TRBJ2-7; the match to TRBD2 covers 10 bases. Trimming took 0 bases from V and 3 from J; bases not matched to a gene: 2. From germline, CDR1 is LGHNA and CDR2 YNLKQL (reference sequence). The CDR3 extends over 15 amino acids. The CDR3 sequence: CASSQERTGGYEQYF. The part of the CDR3 DNA that was read is TGTGCCAGCAGCCAAGAAAGGACTGGGGGCTATGAACAGTAC.

On this clone: The germline and genes are mouse ones. The read finishes 1 residue shy of the CDR3 end, and the germline J gene is used to complete it. V usage is TRBV13-2 and J usage is TRBJ2-7; 11 bases fit TRBD2. The CDR3 has 15 residues. CDR1 is NNHNN and CDR2 is SYGAGS in the germline V gene (reference sequence). V shed 2 bases, J shed 4 bases, and the junction held 5 bases outside the gene matches. The CDR3: CASGEPGLGAYEQYF. The sequenced CDR3 bases are TGTGCCAGCGGTGAGCCGGGACTGGGGGCGTATGAACAGTAC.

About this clone itself: The gene symbols are mouse symbols. The read is 1 residue too short to cover the CDR3 end, so that end is filled in from the germline J gene. The chain is built from TRBV23 and TRBJ1-1; the table calls TRBD1, which could not be checked here. Germline CDR1 and CDR2: KGHTA and FQNQQP. The CDR3 totals 14 residues. CDR3 residues: CSSSPGQANTEVFF. CDR3 DNA (partial): TGCTCCAGCAGTCCGGGACAAGCAAACACAGAAGTCTTC.

Note on this clone: The germline and genes are mouse ones. The read finishes 1 residue shy of the CDR3 end, and the germline J gene is used to complete it. The rearrangement links TRBV13-1 to TRBJ2-1; the D call may be TRBD1 or TRBD2 (5 bases each). Germline loops: CDR1 NSHNY, CDR2 SYGAGN. The CDR3 totals 14 residues. With 1 base removed from V and 1 base from J, the gap between germline ends came to 6 bases. CDR3 protein: CASSDRGNYAEQFF. The part of the CDR3 DNA that was read is TGTGCCAGCAGTGATCGGGGGAACTATGCTGAGCAGTTC.

Note on this clone: Genes here carry mouse names. The read falls 1 residue short of the CDR3 end, and the missing part is taken from the germline J gene. The chain uses TRBV26 and TRBJ2-7; TRBD1 matches at 11 bases. Germline trimming cut 4 bases from V and 6 bases from J; bases unmatched to any gene: 2. The germline V gene encodes CDR1 KGHPV and CDR2 FQNQEV (reference sequence). The CDR3 is made up of 13 amino acids. The CDR3 loop reads CASSRGTGGEQYF. The CDR3 DNA, read in part, is TGTGCCAGCAGTCGGGGGACAGGGGGTGAACAGTAC.

Comment on this clone: Genes here carry mouse names. From the germline J gene comes the end of the CDR3, since the read stops 1 residue before it. The rearrangement links TRBV16 to TRBJ1-1; no definite D call. Looked up from germline, CDR1 is SGHSA and CDR2 is FRNQAP. The CDR3 has 11 residues. V shed 1 base and J shed 5 bases, with 2 bases lying between them. CDR3 bases read: TGTGCAAGCAGCTTAGGTACAGAAGTCTTC. Encoded protein: CASSLGTEVF. The entire CDR3 sequence reads CASSLGTEVFF. Full variable domain (remainder filled in from reference TRBV16 and TRBJ1-1): NAGVIQTPRHKVTGKGQEATLWCEPISGHSAVFWYRQTIVQGLEFLTYFRNQAPIDDSGMPKERFSAQMPNQSHSTLKIQSTQPQDSAVYLCASSLGTEVFFGKGTRLTVV.

Comments on this clone: The genes and germline here are from mouse. The read comes to an end 1 residue before the CDR3 does, leaving the germline J gene to fill in the end. The V call is TRBV26, the J call TRBJ2-4; D is possibly TRBD2 (5 bases). V was clipped by 2 bases and J by 2 bases, with 8 bases between them. There are 14 residues in the CDR3. Per the germline V gene, CDR1 is KGHPV and CDR2 is FQNQEV (reference sequence). The sequenced CDR3 bases are TGTGCCAGCAGTCTGATCTGGGATCAAAACACCTTGTAC. This translates into CASSLIWDQNTLY. The full CDR3 reads CASSLIWDQNTLYF. Using reference TRBV26 and TRBJ2-4 for the parts outside the CDR3, the full variable domain is NSKVIQTPRYLVKGQGQKAKMRCIPEKGHPVVFWYQQNKNNEFKFLINFQNQEVLQQIDMTEKRFSAECPSNSPCSLEIQSSEAGDSALYLCASSLIWDQNTLYFGAGTRLSVL.

This clone has more than one count but fewer than ten. Mouse names are used for the genes. Coverage ceases 1 residue before the CDR3 finishes, and the germline J gene fills in the end. The chain is built from TRBV26 and TRBJ2-7; no reliable D call. V gave up 6 bases and J gave up 2 bases, with 14 bases separating them. Germline assignment: CDR1 KGHPV and CDR2 FQNQEV (reference sequence). The CDR3 has 14 residues. The part of the CDR3 DNA that was read is TGTGCCAGCAGCCCTACTCGACAAACCTATGAACAGTAC. This encodes CASSPTRQTYEQY. The CDR3, in full, reads CASSPTRQTYEQYF.

In its sample, this clone was seen a few times. Gene names and germline refer to mouse. The CDR3 is cut off 1 residue early in the read; its end comes from the germline J gene. The chain joins TRBV13-3 to TRBJ2-7; D is ambiguous. The CDR3 sequence is 11 residues long. V was shortened by 0 bases and J by 7 bases, with 5 bases between the two germline ends. Looked up from germline, CDR1 is NNHDY and CDR2 is SYVADS. The CDR3 loop is CASSDEGEQYF. The CDR3 DNA, read in part, is TGTGCCAGCAGTGATGAAGGGGAACAGTAC.

In its sample, this clone was seen a few times. Genes here carry mouse names. Read data end 1 residue before the CDR3 end; the end is taken from the germline J gene. The V gene is TRBV31, the J gene TRBJ2-3, with 8 bases matching TRBD2. The J segment lost 0 bases and the V segment lost 5 bases, leaving 7 bases of the junction unmatched. The CDR3 is made up of 15 amino acids. Germline values: CDR1 GKSSPN, CDR2 SITVG. CDR3 DNA (partial): TGTGCCTGGGGGGGGGACTGGAGTAGTGCAGAAACGCTGTAT. This gives the protein CAWGGDWSSAETLY. The CDR3 in its entirety is CAWGGDWSSAETLYF.

Regarding this clone: Any gene name here is a mouse gene name. The read gets to within 1 residue of the CDR3 end, and the germline J gene fills in the rest. The gene calls are TRBV12-1 and TRBJ2-4; 11 bases agree with TRBD2. V was pared by 4 bases and J by 4 bases, with 3 bases of the junction left unmatched. The germline V gene has CDR1 SGHSN and CDR2 HYEKVE. The CDR3 extends over 14 amino acids. This CDR3 is CASSRDWGKNTLYF. The covered CDR3 bases are TGTGCCAGCTCCCGGGACTGGGGGAAAAACACCTTGTAC. Supplemented by reference TRBV12-1 and TRBJ2-4, the full variable domain reads DSGVVQSPRHIIKEKGGRSVLTCIPISGHSNVVWYQQTLGKELKFLIQHYEKVERDKGFLPSRFSVQQFDDYHSEMNMSALELEDSAMYFCASSRDWGKNTLYFGAGTRLSVL.

Regarding this clone: The gene names given are mouse names. The observed sequence ends 1 residue before the CDR3 terminus, with the missing tail filled in from the germline J gene. The chain uses TRBV23 and TRBJ2-4. CDR1 is KGHTA, CDR2 FQNQQP, per germline. This CDR3 is built from 10 residues. This CDR3 is CSSRQNTLYF. The CDR3 DNA, read in part, is TGCTCCAGCAGGCAAAACACCTTGTAC.

A few counts support this clone. Mouse germline and gene names are used. The observed sequence ends 1 residue before the CDR3 terminus, with the missing tail filled in from the germline J gene. The rearrangement links TRBV12-1 to TRBJ1-6; D unresolved. TRBJ1-6 is assigned to the ORF class and has an uncertain function. This CDR3 comprises 14 residues. Trimming removed 2 bases from V and 5 bases from J, with 9 bases in between. The germline gives CDR1 SGHSN, CDR2 HYEKVE. The CDR3 is CASSPLPDNSPLYF. CDR3 DNA (partial): TGTGCCAGCTCTCCGCTACCGGATAATTCGCCCCTCTAC.

Note on this clone: Mouse gene names and germline throughout. Coverage ceases 1 residue before the CDR3 finishes, and the germline J gene fills in the end. The same CDR3 also results from other DNA sequences found in this sample. The chain employs TRBV26 and TRBJ2-3; D ambiguous. Between the trimmed V and J ends, which lost 2 bases and 0 bases, there was a span of 6 bases. The CDR3 contains 14 residues. Germline CDR1 reads KGHPV; CDR2 reads FQNQEV (reference sequence). The CDR3 DNA, read in part, is TGTGCCAGCAGTCTGACCAGTAGTGCAGAAACGCTGTAT. Translation gives CASSLTSSAETLY. Given in full, the CDR3 is CASSLTSSAETLYF.

This clone was seen just once. Here the gene names and germline are mouse. From the germline J gene comes the end of the CDR3, since the read stops 1 residue before it. The J gene is TRBJ2-1, the V gene TRBV26; 9 bases agree with TRBD1. CDR1 and CDR2 (germline): KGHPV, FQNQEV (reference sequence). The V segment lost 6 bases and the J segment 6 bases; nucleotides outside the gene matches: 6. The CDR3 is 14 residues long. CDR3 region: CASRRRTGVAEQFF. The covered CDR3 bases are TGTGCCAGCAGGAGACGGACAGGGGTTGCTGAGCAGTTC.

This clone occurred a few times. Any gene name here is a mouse gene name. The observed sequence ends 1 residue before the CDR3 terminus, with the missing tail filled in from the germline J gene. The V call is TRBV2, the J call TRBJ1-3; D gene unclear. With 0 bases removed from V and 3 bases from J, the gap between germline ends came to 9 bases. Germline V gene lookup returns CDR1 LGHNA and CDR2 YSYQKL. This CDR3 has 15 amino acids. The CDR3 DNA, read in part, is TGTGCCAGCAGCCAAGATCCGGGAGTTGGAAATACGCTCTAT. As protein: CASSQDPGVGNTLY. The CDR3, in full, reads CASSQDPGVGNTLYF. The variable domain in full, with the rest retrieved from reference TRBV2 and TRBJ1-3, is DPKIIQKPKYLVAVTGSEKILICEQYLGHNAMYWYRQSAKKPLEFMFSYSYQKLMDNQTASSRFQPQSSKKNHLDLQITALKPDDSATYFCASSQDPGVGNTLYFGEGSRLIVV.

A remark on this clone: Germline and genes here are mouse. The read terminates 1 residue ahead of where the CDR3 ends, so the germline J gene completes it. This chain joins TRBV4 and TRBJ2-3, with 7 bases fitting TRBD1. CDR1 is LGHDT, CDR2 YNNKQL, per germline (reference sequence). CDR3 length equals 14 residues. Losses at the gene ends were 3 bases for V and 3 bases for J; bases not matched to a gene: 3. This CDR3 is CASSYRGWAETLYF. The covered CDR3 bases are TGTGCCAGCAGCTACAGGGGGTGGGCAGAAACGCTGTAT.

This clone was seen only a few times. Gene names are mouse gene names. The CDR3 reads CASSLDWGGAETLYF. CDR3 bases read: TGTGCCAGCAGTCTCGACTGGGGGGGCGCAGAAACGCTGTAT. V usage is TRBV26 and J usage is TRBJ2-3; 12 bases map to TRBD2. Read sequence stops 1 residue before the CDR3 end, and the germline J gene provides the missing end. Germline CDR1 is KGHPV and CDR2 is FQNQEV (reference sequence). This CDR3 comprises 15 residues. J was trimmed by 3 bases and V by 3 bases; bases with no gene match: 1.

This clone was seen a handful of times. Gene names follow the mouse nomenclature. From the germline J gene comes the end of the CDR3, since the read stops 1 residue before it. The J gene is TRBJ1-3, the V gene TRBV26; no definite D call. This CDR3 comprises 14 residues. Germline loops: CDR1 KGHPV, CDR2 FQNQEV (reference sequence). Deletions cut 6 bases from V and 3 bases from J, with 12 bases between. CDR3: CASSPKGFGNTLYF. Partial CDR3 DNA: TGTGCCAGCAGCCCTAAGGGTTTTGGAAATACGCTCTAT.